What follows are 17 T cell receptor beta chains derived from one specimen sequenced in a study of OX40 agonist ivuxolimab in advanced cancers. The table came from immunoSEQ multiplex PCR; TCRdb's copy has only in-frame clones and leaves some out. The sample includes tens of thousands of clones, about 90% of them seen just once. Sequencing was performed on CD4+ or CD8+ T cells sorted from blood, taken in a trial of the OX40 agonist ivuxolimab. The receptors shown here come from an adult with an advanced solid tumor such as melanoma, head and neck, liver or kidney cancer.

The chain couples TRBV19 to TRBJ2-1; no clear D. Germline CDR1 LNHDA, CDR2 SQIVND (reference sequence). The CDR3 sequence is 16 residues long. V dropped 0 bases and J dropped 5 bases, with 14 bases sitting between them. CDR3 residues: CASSIDSSDTHNEQFF. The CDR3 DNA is TGTGCCAGTAGTATAGACTCCTCTGACACCCACAATGAGCAGTTCTTC. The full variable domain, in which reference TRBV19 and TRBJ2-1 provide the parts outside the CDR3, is DGGITQSPKYLFRKEGQNVTLSCEQNLNHDAMYWYRQDPGQGLRLIYYSQIVNDFQKGDIAEGYSVSREKKESFPLTVTSAQKNPTAFYLCASSIDSSDTHNEQFFGPGTRLTVL.

This CDR3 is CASSVREGKTGELFF. The DNA for the CDR3 is TGTGCCAGCAGCGTACGCGAGGGGAAGACCGGGGAGCTGTTTTTT. V and J are TRBV9 and TRBJ2-2; either TRBD1 or TRBD2 may fit D (5 bases each). Trimming stripped 1 base from V and 5 bases from J, with 12 bases between. This CDR3 comprises 15 residues. Germline lookup yields CDR1 SGDLS and CDR2 YYNGEE.

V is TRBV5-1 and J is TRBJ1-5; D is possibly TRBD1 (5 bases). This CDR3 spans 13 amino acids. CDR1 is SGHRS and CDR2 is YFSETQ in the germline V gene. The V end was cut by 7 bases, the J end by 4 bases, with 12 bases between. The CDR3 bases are TGCGCCAGCCTGACACAGGAAAATCAGCCCCAGCATTTT. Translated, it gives CASLTQENQPQHF.

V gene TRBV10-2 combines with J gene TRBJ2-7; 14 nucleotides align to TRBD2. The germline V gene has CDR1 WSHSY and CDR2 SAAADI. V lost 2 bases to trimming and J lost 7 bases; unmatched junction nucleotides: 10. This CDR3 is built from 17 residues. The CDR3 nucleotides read TGCGCCAGCAGTGAGACCCGGACTAGCGGGAGGCGGGGAGAGCAGTACTTC. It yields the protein CASSETRTSGRRGEQYF.

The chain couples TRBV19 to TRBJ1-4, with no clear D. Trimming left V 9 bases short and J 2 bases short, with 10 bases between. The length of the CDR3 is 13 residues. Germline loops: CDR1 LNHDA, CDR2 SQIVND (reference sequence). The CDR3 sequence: CASGWDTNEKLFF. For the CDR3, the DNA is TGTGCCAGCGGTTGGGATACTAATGAAAAACTGTTTTTT.

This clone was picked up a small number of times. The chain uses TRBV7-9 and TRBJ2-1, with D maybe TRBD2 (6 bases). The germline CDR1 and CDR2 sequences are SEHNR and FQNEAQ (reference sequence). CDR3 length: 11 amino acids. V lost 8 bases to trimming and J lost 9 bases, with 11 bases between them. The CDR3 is CASRGSGEQFF. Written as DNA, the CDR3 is TGTGCCAGCCGGGGGAGCGGTGAGCAGTTCTTC. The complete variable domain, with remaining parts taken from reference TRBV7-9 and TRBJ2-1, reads DTGVSQNPRHKITKRGQNVTFRCDPISEHNRLYWYRQTLGQGPEFLTYFQNEAQLEKSRLLSDRFSAERPKGSFSTLEIQRTEQGDSAMYLCASRGSGEQFFGPGTRLTVL.

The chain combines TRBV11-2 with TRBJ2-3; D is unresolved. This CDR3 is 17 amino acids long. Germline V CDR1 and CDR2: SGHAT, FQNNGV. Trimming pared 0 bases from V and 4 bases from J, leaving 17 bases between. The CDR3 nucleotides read TGTGCCAGCAGCTTAGATTGGTTTGTGGGCACAGCAGATACGCAGTATTTT. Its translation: CASSLDWFVGTADTQYF.

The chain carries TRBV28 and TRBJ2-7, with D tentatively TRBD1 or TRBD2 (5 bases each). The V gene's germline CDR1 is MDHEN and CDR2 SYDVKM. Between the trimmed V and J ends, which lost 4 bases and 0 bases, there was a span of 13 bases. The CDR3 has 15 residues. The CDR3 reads CASSSGRLFSYEQYF. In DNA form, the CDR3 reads TGTGCCAGCAGTTCGGGACGGCTGTTCTCCTACGAGCAGTACTTC.

CDR3 in DNA: TGTGCCAGCAGCTTAGCCCGGACTAGCGGGAGGGCAGATACGCAGTATTTT. Translating gives CASSLARTSGRADTQYF. V usage is TRBV7-8 and J usage is TRBJ2-3; TRBD2 agrees at 15 bases. This CDR3 spans 17 amino acids. Trimming cost V 0 bases and J 4 bases; bases outside gene matches: 2. Germline CDR1 is SGHVS and CDR2 is FQNEAQ.

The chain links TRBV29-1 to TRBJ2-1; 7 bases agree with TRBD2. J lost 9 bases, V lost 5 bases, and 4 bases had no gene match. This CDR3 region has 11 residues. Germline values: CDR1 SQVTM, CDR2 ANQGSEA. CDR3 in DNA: TGCAGCGTTTGGGAGGGCGGTGAGCAGTTCTTC. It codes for CSVWEGGEQFF.

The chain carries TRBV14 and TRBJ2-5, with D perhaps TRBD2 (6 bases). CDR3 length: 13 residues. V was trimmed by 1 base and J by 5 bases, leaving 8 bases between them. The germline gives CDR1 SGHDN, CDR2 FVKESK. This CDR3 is CASSQGGDETQYF. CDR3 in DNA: TGTGCCAGCAGCCAAGGGGGGGATGAGACCCAGTACTTC.

The CDR3 nucleotides read TGTGCCAGCAGTTTCACGCAGAGGAACACTGAAGCTTTCTTT. This codes for CASSFTQRNTEAFF. The chain combines TRBV28 with TRBJ1-1; D is unresolved. This CDR3 region has 14 residues. CDR1 and CDR2 (germline): MDHEN, SYDVKM. Trimming cost V 3 bases and J 1 base, with 9 bases left between them.

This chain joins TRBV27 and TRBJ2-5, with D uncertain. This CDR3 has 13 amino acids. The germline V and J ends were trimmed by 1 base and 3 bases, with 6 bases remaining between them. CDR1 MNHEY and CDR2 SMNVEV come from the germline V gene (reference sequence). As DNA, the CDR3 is TGTGCCAGCAGTTTATTTACGGAAGAGACCCAGTACTTC. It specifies CASSLFTEETQYF.

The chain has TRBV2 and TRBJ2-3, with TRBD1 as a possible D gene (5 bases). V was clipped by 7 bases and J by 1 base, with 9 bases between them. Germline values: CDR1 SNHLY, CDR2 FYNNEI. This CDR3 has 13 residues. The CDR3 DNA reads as TGTGCCAGCAAGGAAGGGGGCACAGATACGCAGTATTTT. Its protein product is CASKEGGTDTQYF.

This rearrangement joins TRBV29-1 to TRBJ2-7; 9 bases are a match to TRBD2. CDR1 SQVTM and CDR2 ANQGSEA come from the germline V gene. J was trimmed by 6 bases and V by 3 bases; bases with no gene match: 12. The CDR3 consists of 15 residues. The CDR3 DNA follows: TGCAGCGTTGAGTTTGCGACTAGCGGTGGAGGCGAGCAGTACTTC. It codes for CSVEFATSGGGEQYF.

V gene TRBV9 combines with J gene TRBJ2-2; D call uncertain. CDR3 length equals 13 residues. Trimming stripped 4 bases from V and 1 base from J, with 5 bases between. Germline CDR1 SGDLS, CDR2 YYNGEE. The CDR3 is CASSFLNTGELFF. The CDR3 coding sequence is TGTGCCAGCAGCTTCCTGAACACCGGGGAGCTGTTTTTT. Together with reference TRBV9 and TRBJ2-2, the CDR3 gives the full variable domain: DSGVTQTPKHLITATGQRVTLRCSPRSGDLSVYWYQQSLDQGLQFLIQYYNGEERAKGNILERFSAQQFPDLHSELNLSSLELGDSALYFCASSFLNTGELFFGEGSRLTVL.

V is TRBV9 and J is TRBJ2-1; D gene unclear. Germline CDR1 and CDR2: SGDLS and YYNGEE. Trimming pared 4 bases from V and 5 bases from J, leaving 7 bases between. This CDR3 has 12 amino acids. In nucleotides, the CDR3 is TGTGCCAGCAGCCTAAATGACAATGAGCAGTTCTTC. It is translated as CASSLNDNEQFF. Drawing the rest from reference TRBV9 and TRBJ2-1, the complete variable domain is DSGVTQTPKHLITATGQRVTLRCSPRSGDLSVYWYQQSLDQGLQFLIQYYNGEERAKGNILERFSAQQFPDLHSELNLSSLELGDSALYFCASSLNDNEQFFGPGTRLTVL.